These T cell receptor beta chains were read from a single sample in a study of T cells in Graves' hyperthyroidism and ophthalmopathy. A single record per CDR3 protein comes from TCRdb applying MiXCR to the multiplex PCR reads. There are hundreds of thousands of distinct CDR3 sequences in the sample; roughly 15% occur only once, and around 28% lies in the top ten. Sequencing used blood. The receptors stem from a woman aged 18-35 years with Graves' ophthalmopathy. CDR3s include the opening cysteine and the closing phenylalanine or tryptophan. The D gene is left open where the match is weak. Size values are once, few and many counts, or a class for expanded clones, and some rows have none.

J gene	V gene	clone size	D gene	CDR3 protein	CDR3 DNA
TRBJ2-7	TRBV4-3	many	TRBD1	CASSQDRGHEQYF	TGCGCCAGCAGCCAAGACAGGGGGCACGAGCAGTACTTC
TRBJ2-2	TRBV19	-	TRBD1	CATRTGGDRTGELFF	TGTGCCACCCGGACAGGGGGTGATAGGACCGGGGAGCTGTTTTTT
TRBJ2-1	TRBV7-2	many	TRBD2	CASSLVGLAGGHEQFF	TGTGCCAGCAGCTTAGTCGGTTTAGCGGGAGGCCATGAGCAGTTCTTC
TRBJ1-5	TRBV7-9	many	-	CASSPGSVRQPQHF	TGTGCCAGCAGCCCAGGTTCGGTTAGGCAGCCCCAGCATTTT
TRBJ2-5	TRBV28	-	TRBD2	CATHSPGLAGGIGETQYF	TGTGCCACCCACTCGCCGGGACTAGCGGGAGGGATTGGGGAGACCCAGTACTTC
TRBJ1-2	TRBV7-9	many	-	CASSPELREDGYTF	TGTGCCAGCAGCCCAGAACTCAGGGAGGATGGCTACACCTTC
TRBJ2-7	TRBV11-2	many	-	CASSYRLDLSYEQYF	TGTGCCAGCAGCTACAGACTCGACCTCTCCTACGAGCAGTACTTC
TRBJ1-2	TRBV7-2	many	-	CASSLDGRGFYGYTF	TGTGCCAGCAGCTTAGACGGCAGGGGCTTCTATGGCTACACCTTC
TRBJ2-1	TRBV19	many	TRBD2	CASTRGLAGVIDGYNEQFF	TGTGCCAGTACTCGCGGACTAGCGGGAGTCATCGATGGATACAATGAGCAGTTCTTC
TRBJ1-2	TRBV12-5	-	TRBD1	CASGLETGQGDSYGYTF	TGTGCTAGTGGTTTGGAAACGGGACAGGGGGATAGCTACGGCTACACCTTC
TRBJ2-7	TRBV11-2	once	TRBD1	CASRPTGGTYEQYF	TGTGCCAGCAGGCCGACAGGGGGGACCTACGAGCAGTACTTC
TRBJ1-1	TRBV20-1	-	-	CSARLPGGTEAFF	TGCAGTGCTCGTCTTCCTGGGGGCACTGAAGCTTTCTTT
TRBJ1-2	TRBV20-1	many	-	CSARVADSGGYTF	TGCAGTGCTAGAGTCGCGGACAGCGGTGGCTACACCTTC
TRBJ1-1	TRBV6-1	many	-	CASGGRNTEAFF	TGTGCCAGCGGGGGTAGGAACACTGAAGCTTTCTTT
TRBJ2-1	TRBV28	once	TRBD2	CASSQERAYSGGDRVGEQFF	TGTGCCAGCAGCCAAGAACGGGCCTATAGCGGGGGGGATCGGGTGGGTGAGCAGTTCTTC
TRBJ2-5	TRBV3-1	many	TRBD2	CASSPIAGVETQYF	TGTGCCAGCAGCCCTATAGCGGGGGTAGAGACCCAGTACTTC
TRBJ1-4	TRBV28	many	-	CASSLVSGADVLFF	TGTGCCAGCAGTTTAGTTTCAGGGGCCGACGTGCTGTTTTTT
TRBJ2-3	TRBV6-1	many	-	CASTRLVIKGPDTQYF	TGTGCCAGCACCCGACTAGTAATCAAGGGGCCAGATACGCAGTATTTT
TRBJ2-7	TRBV7-9	many	TRBD1	CASSLADRGLYEQYF	TGTGCCAGCAGCTTAGCGGACAGGGGGCTCTACGAGCAGTACTTC
TRBJ2-3	TRBV4-2	-	-	CASSRDGVVRDTDTQYF	TGTGCCAGCAGCCGAGACGGGGTGGTAAGGGACACAGATACGCAGTATTTT
TRBJ2-2	TRBV10-1	many	-	CASSIPARPGELFF	TGCGCCAGCAGTATACCGGCCCGGCCCGGGGAGCTGTTTTTT
TRBJ2-2	TRBV15	many	-	CATSRGDGPNTGELFF	TGTGCCACCAGCAGAGGGGACGGACCGAACACCGGGGAGCTGTTTTTT
TRBJ2-1	TRBV27	-	TRBD2	CASSSGLAGVSNNEQFF	TGTGCCAGCAGTTCCGGACTAGCGGGAGTATCCAACAATGAGCAGTTCTTC
TRBJ1-1	TRBV7-9	many	-	CASSLDRGFEAFF	TGTGCCAGCAGCTTAGATCGGGGGTTTGAAGCTTTCTTT
TRBJ1-2	TRBV28	few	-	CASSLTIYGYTF	TGTGCCAGCAGCTTGACTATATATGGCTACACCTTC
TRBJ2-1	TRBV30	many	-	CAWSIVYEQFF	TGTGCCTGGAGCATAGTGTATGAGCAGTTCTTC
TRBJ1-6	TRBV27	many	-	CASSSRGTYSPLHF	TGTGCCAGCAGTTCGAGAGGAACCTATTCACCCCTCCACTTT
TRBJ2-7	TRBV4-1	many	-	CASSSEKGYEQYF	TGCGCCAGCAGCTCAGAGAAGGGTTACGAGCAGTACTTC
TRBJ2-3	TRBV6-1	few	-	CASTPPSGGGGTDTQYF	TGTGCCAGCACCCCTCCGTCCGGGGGAGGGGGAACAGATACGCAGTATTTT
TRBJ1-4	TRBV11-2	many	TRBD1	CASSPGTGLHEKLFF	TGTGCCAGCAGCCCCGGGACAGGGTTGCATGAAAAACTGTTTTTT
TRBJ2-7	TRBV19	many	-	CASSADKSYEQYF	TGTGCCAGTAGTGCGGACAAGTCCTACGAGCAGTACTTC
TRBJ2-3	TRBV2	many	-	CASSPDRNTDTQYF	TGTGCCAGCAGCCCGGACAGAAACACAGATACGCAGTATTTT
TRBJ2-3	TRBV7-8	many	-	CASSLGQTQYF	TGTGCCAGCAGCTTAGGACAAACGCAGTATTTT
TRBJ2-5	TRBV30	many	TRBD2	CAWTSGGYQETQYF	TGTGCCTGGACTAGCGGGGGCTACCAAGAGACCCAGTACTTC
TRBJ1-3	TRBV6-1	many	-	CASSEDPSSGNTIYF	TGTGCCAGCAGTGAAGATCCCTCCTCTGGAAACACCATATATTTT
TRBJ1-5	TRBV24-1	many	-	CATSDFRESNQPQHF	TGTGCCACCAGTGATTTCCGGGAGAGCAATCAGCCCCAGCATTTT
TRBJ1-1	TRBV7-3	many	-	CASSSLRLQTMNTEAFF	TGTGCCAGCAGCTCCCTCCGCTTGCAAACGATGAACACTGAAGCTTTCTTT
TRBJ2-1	TRBV29-1	few	-	CSVATPSRNEQFF	TGCAGCGTTGCCACGCCTAGCAGGAATGAGCAGTTCTTC
TRBJ1-3	TRBV7-2	many	-	CASSLLPAGNTIYF	TGTGCCAGCAGCTTACTTCCGGCTGGAAACACCATATATTTT
TRBJ1-1	TRBV19	many	-	CASSIPGQGNTEAFF	TGTGCCAGTAGTATTCCGGGGCAGGGGAACACTGAAGCTTTCTTT
TRBJ2-1	TRBV2	-	TRBD2	CASSLLGLELDNEQFF	TGTGCCAGCAGCTTATTGGGACTAGAATTGGACAATGAGCAGTTCTTC